The 30 T cell receptor beta chains in this list originate from one sample, sequenced in a study of T cell changes during pregnancy in multiple sclerosis. TCRdb keeps only in-frame clones here, not all; method: immunoSEQ multiplex PCR. The sample records just under 80,000 clones, about 93% being singletons. The input for sequencing was peripheral blood, taken in the second trimester of pregnancy. The receptor set was obtained from a female donor in good health, enrolled as a control in a pregnancy study.

The chain has TRBV30 and TRBJ1-1; 9 nucleotides align to TRBD1. V lost 4 bases to trimming and J lost 11 bases; unmatched junction nucleotides: 11. Per the germline V gene, CDR1 is GTSNPN and CDR2 is SVGIG (reference sequence). This CDR3 is built from 13 residues. CDR3 nucleotides: TGTGCCTGGACTGCGGGACAGGGATTTCGGGCTTTCTTT. Its protein is CAWTAGQGFRAFF.

The gene calls are TRBV5-6 and TRBJ2-7; perhaps TRBD1 as D (6 bases). The CDR3 is 14 residues long. Trimming pared 2 bases from V and 0 bases from J, leaving 9 bases between. Germline V lookup: CDR1 SGHDT, CDR2 YYEEEE. CDR3 nucleotide sequence: TGTGCCAGCAGCTTTCAGGACAGCTCCTACGAGCAGTACTTC. It codes for CASSFQDSSYEQYF.

In DNA form, the CDR3 reads TGTGCCAGCAGCCCCCGGGAGGGGTCACTTGAGCAGTTCTTC. Residues: CASSPREGSLEQFF. V and J are TRBV9 and TRBJ2-1; TRBD2 aligns across 8 bases. The V gene's germline CDR1 is SGDLS and CDR2 YYNGEE. Trimming at V came to 4 bases and at J to 9 bases, leaving 9 bases not matched to a gene. The CDR3 has 14 amino acids.

J is TRBJ1-3 and V is TRBV4-1, with D uncertain. Trimming took 0 bases from V and 3 from J, leaving 9 bases between them. The CDR3 runs to 15 residues. The germline V gene encodes CDR1 MGHRA and CDR2 YSYEKL. The CDR3 region has the DNA TGCGCCAGCAGCCAAGATAGTACAGTTGGAAACACCATATATTTT. This sequence encodes CASSQDSTVGNTIYF.

The V and J genes are TRBV14 and TRBJ2-1; TRBD2 matches at 8 bases. This CDR3 is 16 amino acids long. V was pared by 6 bases and J by 4 bases, with 11 bases of the junction left unmatched. Germline-derived CDR1 and CDR2 are SGHDN and FVKESK. The CDR3 nucleotides are TGTGCCAGCAGTCGCGACTACGGCGGGGGGTACAATGAGCAGTTCTTC. Protein sequence: CASSRDYGGGYNEQFF.

CDR3 nucleotides: TGTGCCAGCAGTTGGGACAGGGTGAGCTCCTATAATTCACCCCTCCACTTT. It is translated as CASSWDRVSSYNSPLHF. The chain joins TRBV27 to TRBJ1-6, with TRBD1 matching 9 bases. V shed 4 bases, J shed 0 bases, and the junction held 4 bases outside the gene matches. The CDR3 length is 17 residues. Germline values: CDR1 MNHEY, CDR2 SMNVEV (reference sequence).

On this clone: The identical CDR3 is also encoded by other nucleotide sequences in the sample. The chain has TRBV27 and TRBJ1-1; a possible D gene is TRBD1 (6 bases). The CDR3 has 12 amino acids. With 6 bases removed from V and 4 bases from J, the gap between germline ends came to 9 bases. In germline, CDR1 is MNHEY, CDR2 SMNVEV (reference sequence). CDR3 sequence reads: CASRGAGTEAFF. In DNA form, the CDR3 reads TGTGCCAGCAGGGGGGCGGGCACTGAAGCTTTCTTT.

The CDR3 reads CASSLGSVTSGGSRGNEQFF. The CDR3, as DNA: TGCGCCAGCAGCTTGGGCTCTGTTACTAGCGGGGGGTCCCGGGGCAATGAGCAGTTCTTC. The rearrangement uses TRBV5-1 and TRBJ2-1; the match to TRBD2 covers 12 bases. The CDR3 is made up of 20 amino acids. Germline V gene sequence: CDR1 SGHRS, CDR2 YFSETQ. V shed 0 bases, J shed 6 bases, and the junction held 16 bases outside the gene matches.

This chain connects TRBV15 to TRBJ1-2, with TRBD1 as a possible D gene (6 bases). CDR1 and CDR2 (germline): LNHNV, YYDKDF (reference sequence). Trimming cost V 1 base and J 4 bases, with 10 bases left between them. This CDR3 has 14 amino acids. The CDR3: CATSRVRGSYGYTF. The CDR3 bases are TGTGCCACCAGCAGAGTCAGGGGTAGCTATGGCTACACCTTC.

This chain connects TRBV19 to TRBJ1-1; 7 bases align to TRBD1. The CDR3 runs to 16 residues. Germline V gene lookup returns CDR1 LNHDA and CDR2 SQIVND (reference sequence). J gave up 1 base and V 1 base, and 6 bases lay outside the gene matches. The CDR3 DNA is TGTGCCAGTAGTATAGCGGGGACAGTCAAGAACACTGAAGCTTTCTTT. It encodes CASSIAGTVKNTEAFF. The full variable domain, rest sourced from reference TRBV19 and TRBJ1-1, is DGGITQSPKYLFRKEGQNVTLSCEQNLNHDAMYWYRQDPGQGLRLIYYSQIVNDFQKGDIAEGYSVSREKKESFPLTVTSAQKNPTAFYLCASSIAGTVKNTEAFFGQGTRLTVV.

The chain links TRBV7-3 to TRBJ2-3; a weak D match, TRBD1 (5 bases). CDR1 is SGHTA and CDR2 is FQGTGA in the germline V gene. This CDR3 contains 13 residues. Deletions cut 1 base from V and 10 bases from J, with 12 bases between. The CDR3 here is CASSLRVRDPQYF. CDR3 DNA sequence: TGTGCCAGCAGCTTAAGGGTCAGGGATCCGCAGTATTTT.

This chain joins TRBV28 and TRBJ1-5; 11 bases map to TRBD1. This CDR3 is built from 16 residues. V lost 6 bases, J lost 5 bases, and 9 bases stayed unmatched. CDR1 is MDHEN and CDR2 is SYDVKM in the germline V gene. In DNA form, the CDR3 reads TGTGCCAGCAGGTATTCCGGGACAGGGGGATATCAGCCCCAGCATTTT. It is translated as CASRYSGTGGYQPQHF.

The V call is TRBV4-3, the J call TRBJ1-2; D is possibly TRBD1 (5 bases). V was shortened by 4 bases and J by 2 bases, with 17 bases between the two germline ends. Germline CDR1 reads LGHNA; CDR2 reads YSLEER. The CDR3 sequence is 16 residues long. The CDR3 sequence: CASSLQLTRGNYGYTF. The CDR3 nucleotides read TGCGCCAGCAGCCTTCAACTGACCCGGGGGAACTATGGCTACACCTTC.

This rearrangement joins TRBV7-9 to TRBJ1-1; D remains unclear. V lost 4 bases to trimming and J lost 5 bases, with 20 bases between them. Germline CDR1 SEHNR, CDR2 FQNEAQ (reference sequence). The CDR3 extends over 16 amino acids. CDR3 nucleotide sequence: TGTGCCAGCAGCTCGGAGAGGTCCGCCGGTGGGACTGAAGCTTTCTTT. Amino acid sequence: CASSSERSAGGTEAFF.

This clone was detected only once. This chain connects TRBV6-1 to TRBJ2-3, with 9 nucleotides matching TRBD2. Germline V gene data show CDR1 as MNHNS and CDR2 as SASEGT. Trimming removed 6 bases from V and 3 bases from J; junction bases left unmatched: 4. The CDR3 totals 14 residues. CDR3 coding DNA: TGTGCCAGCAGCCCCGGACTAGCGACAGATACGCAGTATTTT. This encodes CASSPGLATDTQYF.

This sequence joins TRBV7-3 and TRBJ2-3, with 8 bases that match TRBD2. This CDR3 contains 17 residues. The germline CDR1 and CDR2 sequences are SGHTA and FQGTGA. Trimming took 5 bases from V and 0 from J; bases not matched to a gene: 10. CDR3 in amino acids: CASSPSLIAGSTDTQYF. As DNA, the CDR3 is TGTGCCAGCAGCCCTTCTCTTATAGCGGGAAGCACAGATACGCAGTATTTT.

CDR3 amino acids: CASSYLDRGATGELFF. As DNA, the CDR3 is TGTGCCAGCAGTTACCTGGACAGGGGGGCCACCGGGGAGCTGTTTTTT. The rearrangement uses TRBV5-6 and TRBJ2-2; 10 bases match TRBD1. The V gene end was trimmed by 5 bases and the J gene end by 4 bases; junction bases not matched to a gene: 8. CDR3 length equals 16 residues. Germline values: CDR1 SGHDT, CDR2 YYEEEE.

This sequence joins TRBV25-1 and TRBJ1-2; 9 positions agree with TRBD1. This CDR3 spans 16 amino acids. With V trimmed by 1 base and J by 6 bases, 9 bases remained unmatched. The germline gives CDR1 MGHDK, CDR2 SYGVNS. CDR3: CASSESGDRAFHGYTF. CDR3 DNA: TGTGCCAGCAGTGAATCCGGGGACAGGGCTTTTCATGGCTACACCTTC.

The rearrangement uses TRBV5-1 and TRBJ2-2; 9 bases match TRBD2. This CDR3 has 15 residues. Germline V gene data show CDR1 as SGHRS and CDR2 as YFSETQ. V shed 2 bases and J 2 bases; nucleotides not matched to a gene: 1. The CDR3 loop reads CASSFSGGNTGELFF. CDR3 coding DNA: TGCGCCAGCAGCTTTAGCGGGGGAAACACCGGGGAGCTGTTTTTT.

The gene calls are TRBV4-3 and TRBJ2-7, with a possible D match to TRBD1 (5 bases). The V end lost 3 bases, the J end lost 0 bases, and 6 bases lay between the germline ends. CDR3 size: 13 residues. The germline CDR1 and CDR2 sequences are LGHNA and YSLEER. This chain's CDR3 is CASSHGASYEQYF. CDR3 DNA: TGCGCCAGCAGCCATGGGGCCTCCTACGAGCAGTACTTC.

The chain couples TRBV27 to TRBJ1-1; maybe TRBD1 (6 bases). This CDR3 has 14 amino acids. V was pared by 8 bases and J by 5 bases, with 18 bases between. Germline assignment: CDR1 MNHEY and CDR2 SMNVEV (reference sequence). CDR3 coding DNA: TGTGCCAGCGGGTGGGGGGGGCTAGGAACTGAAGCTTTCTTT. Translated: CASGWGGLGTEAFF.

This chain joins TRBV11-3 and TRBJ2-7; D gene uncertain. This CDR3 is built from 13 residues. Trimming shortened V by 0 bases and J by 7 bases, and 10 bases separated the two germline ends. Germline V gene lookup returns CDR1 SGHNT and CDR2 YENEEA. The CDR3 nucleotides are TGTGCCAGCAGCTTAGAGGCCAACGGGGAGCAGTACTTC. Its translation is CASSLEANGEQYF. Based on the CDR3 plus reference TRBV11-3 and TRBJ2-7, the full variable domain is EAGVVQSPRYKIIEKKQPVAFWCNPISGHNTLYWYLQNLGQGPELLIRYENEEAVDDSQLPKDRFSAERLKGVDSTLKIQPAELGDSAVYLCASSLEANGEQYFGPGTRLTVT.

The DNA for the CDR3 is TGTGCCAGCAGTTGGAAAACAGGGGAGAGCTCCTACGAGCAGTACTTC. This encodes CASSWKTGESSYEQYF. The V gene is TRBV27, the J gene TRBJ2-7, with 7 nucleotides matching TRBD1. CDR1 MNHEY and CDR2 SMNVEV come from the germline V gene (reference sequence). This CDR3 comprises 16 residues. J lost 0 bases, V lost 4 bases, and 9 bases had no gene match.

This clone was seen only a few times. The V and J genes are TRBV4-2 and TRBJ1-1; D unclear. The V end was cut by 1 base, the J end by 1 base, with 10 bases between. The CDR3 is 15 amino acids. Germline CDR1 and CDR2: LGHNA and YNFKEQ. The CDR3 sequence: CASSQASNRNTEAFF. The CDR3 DNA sequence: TGTGCCAGCAGCCAAGCTTCTAACAGGAACACTGAAGCTTTCTTT.

The chain has TRBV9 and TRBJ1-2; TRBD1 might be the D (5 bases). Deletions cut 4 bases from V and 1 base from J, with 17 bases between. Germline-derived CDR1 and CDR2 are SGDLS and YYNGEE. The CDR3 covers 16 residues. The CDR3 bases are TGTGCCAGCAGCTTCCACTTGGGGCAGATTAACTATGGCTACACCTTC. It specifies CASSFHLGQINYGYTF.

DNA of the CDR3: TGTGCCAGCAGTGAAGCAATAATCCGGGACAGGGGGCTATACAATGAGCAGTTCTTC. It translates to CASSEAIIRDRGLYNEQFF. J is TRBJ2-1 and V is TRBV6-1; 12 nucleotides agree with TRBD1. V lost 0 bases to trimming and J lost 4 bases; unmatched junction nucleotides: 10. CDR1 MNHNS and CDR2 SASEGT come from the germline V gene. This CDR3 contains 19 residues.

The CDR3 region has the DNA TGTGCCAGCAGTGTCCAACCCGGGGGCTCCTACGAGCAGTACTTC. It is translated as CASSVQPGGSYEQYF. The chain joins TRBV6-4 to TRBJ2-7; the D gene is possibly TRBD2 (6 bases). The CDR3 is made up of 15 amino acids. Trimming left V 4 bases short and J 0 bases short, with 13 bases between. Per germline, CDR1 MRHNA and CDR2 SNTAGT.

This sequence joins TRBV9 and TRBJ1-2; no firm D call. CDR3 length: 17 residues. The germline gives CDR1 SGDLS, CDR2 YYNGEE. V dropped 3 bases and J dropped 5 bases, with 23 bases sitting between them. The CDR3 spells CASSGGAGSNRVYGYTF. CDR3 sequence (DNA): TGTGCCAGCAGCGGAGGAGCGGGATCTAATAGGGTGTATGGCTACACCTTC.

This chain connects TRBV18 to TRBJ2-5; the match to TRBD1 covers 8 bases. Germline V gives CDR1 KGHSH, CDR2 LQKENI. The CDR3 has 13 residues. The V gene end was trimmed by 2 bases and the J gene end by 5 bases; junction bases not matched to a gene: 1. The CDR3 reads CASSPNRGETQYF. Written as DNA, the CDR3 is TGTGCCAGCTCACCAAACAGGGGGGAGACCCAGTACTTC.

The genes are TRBV2 and TRBJ2-1, with D perhaps matching TRBD1 (6 bases). V lost 4 bases and J 0 bases, leaving 13 bases between the germline ends. In germline, CDR1 is SNHLY, CDR2 FYNNEI. CDR3 length: 16 amino acids. The CDR3 bases are TGTGCCAGCAGTGTCCGACAGGCTGGCTCCTACAATGAGCAGTTCTTC. It encodes CASSVRQAGSYNEQFF. The full variable domain, in which reference TRBV2 and TRBJ2-1 provide the parts outside the CDR3, is EPEVTQTPSHQVTQMGQEVILRCVPISNHLYFYWYRQILGQKVEFLVSFYNNEISEKSEIFDDQFSVERPDGSNFTLKIRSTKLEDSAMYFCASSVRQAGSYNEQFFGPGTRLTVL.